These T cell receptor beta chains were read from a single sample in a study of cytomegalovirus exposure and HLA in healthy donors. Produced via immunoSEQ multiplex PCR; TCRdb's table is partial and in-frame only. The repertoire holds about 110,000 clones, with 70% to 85% as singletons. Sequences were obtained from PBMCs. The receptors stem from a boy younger than 18 in good health and CMV-seronegative. Both conserved end residues are part of each CDR3. A D gene is named only where the DNA matches it firmly. Some rows mark clone size as missing; the rest say once, few, many or name a class of expanded clone.

V gene: TRBV29-1; clone size: few; J gene: TRBJ2-7; D gene: -; CDR3 DNA: TGCAGCGTGGGAGACACGGCTGGCTCCTACGAGCAGTACTTC; CDR3 protein: CSVGDTAGSYEQYF
V gene: TRBV5-6; clone size: -; J gene: TRBJ2-1; D gene: -; CDR3 DNA: TGTGCCAGCAGCTTTAGCAGCAGGGGCTCCTACAATGAGCAGTTCTTC; CDR3 protein: CASSFSSRGSYNEQFF
V gene: TRBV10-3; clone size: -; J gene: TRBJ2-7; D gene: -; CDR3 DNA: TGTGCCCCTCGGGGCGAGCAGTACTTC; CDR3 protein: CAPRGEQYF
V gene: TRBV5-1; clone size: -; J gene: TRBJ1-4; D gene: -; CDR3 DNA: TGCGCCAGCAGCCATGACTATGGGGAAAAACTGTTTTTT; CDR3 protein: CASSHDYGEKLFF
V gene: TRBV9; clone size: -; J gene: TRBJ1-1; D gene: TRBD1; CDR3 DNA: TGTGCCAGCAGCGCCGGACTACAGGGGGCGGCTGAAGCTTTCTTT; CDR3 protein: CASSAGLQGAAEAFF
V gene: TRBV7-9; clone size: -; J gene: TRBJ1-5; D gene: -; CDR3 DNA: TGTGCCAGCAGCTTAGACTTGGGCAGCCATCAGCCCCAGCATTTT; CDR3 protein: CASSLDLGSHQPQHF
V gene: TRBV21-1; clone size: -; J gene: TRBJ2-1; D gene: -; CDR3 DNA: TGTGCCAGCAGCACCCGACTAGCGGGAGTATTGCGCAATGAGCAGTTCTTC; CDR3 protein: CASSTRLAGVLRNEQFF
V gene: TRBV2; clone size: -; J gene: TRBJ2-7; D gene: TRBD1; CDR3 DNA: TGTGCCAGCAGCCGTACAGGGGGCGAGTCAGACGAGCAGTACTTC; CDR3 protein: CASSRTGGESDEQYF
V gene: TRBV30; clone size: -; J gene: TRBJ1-2; D gene: -; CDR3 DNA: TGTGCCTGGAGTGTGGGTCAGAGGGCCTATGGCTACACCTTC; CDR3 protein: CAWSVGQRAYGYTF
V gene: TRBV6-1; clone size: -; J gene: TRBJ1-1; D gene: TRBD1; CDR3 DNA: TGTGCCAGCAGTGGGCCGGGGGCAGGGGGCTTAGCTTTCTTT; CDR3 protein: CASSGPGAGGLAFF